Following are 13 T cell receptor beta chains from one sample sequenced in a study of blood T cells in healthy people across ages. Next came a second PCR, run for about 7 to 12 cycles, which used a sample-barcoded 5' primer along with a J-beta primer mix. TCRdb re-called the 5' RACE reads through MiXCR, storing one row per CDR3 protein. Counted here are 600,000 to 800,000 distinct CDR3 sequences, more than 45% occurring once; the ten biggest clones make up approximately 15%. Sequences were obtained from blood. All receptors come from a woman aged 80 or older in good health.

There are many counts of this clonotype. This chain joins TRBV25-1 and TRBJ2-1; D is undetermined. The V end was cut by 1 base, the J end by 5 bases, with 6 bases between. Germline-derived CDR1 and CDR2 are MGHDK and SYGVNS. The length of the CDR3 is 13 residues. CDR3 residues: CASSEFPDNEQFF. For the CDR3, the DNA is TGTGCCAGCAGTGAATTTCCAGACAATGAGCAGTTCTTC. Full variable domain (rest looked up from reference TRBV25-1 and TRBJ2-1): EADIYQTPRYLVIGTGKKITLECSQTMGHDKMYWYQQDPGMELHLIHYSYGVNSTEKGDLSSESTVSRIRTEHFPLTLESARPSHTSQYLCASSEFPDNEQFFGPGTRLTVL.

With regard to this clonotype: A read error may explain this, as a much larger clone is one base away. The chain is built from TRBV20-1 and TRBJ2-7; possible D gene TRBD1, 5 bases. This CDR3 contains 14 residues. The V end lost 6 bases, the J end lost 2 bases, and 17 bases lay between the germline ends. Germline CDR1 reads DFQATT; CDR2 reads SNEGSKA (reference sequence). The CDR3 nucleotides read TGCAGTGCCGCAGCCGTGGGCAGGGCCTACGAGCAGTACTTC. Its protein is CSAAAVGRAYEQYF.

With regard to this clonotype: A much larger clone is a single base away; this may be a read error. The CDR3 here is CSARGRAGWYEQFF. In DNA form, the CDR3 reads TGCAGTGCTAGAGGGCGAGCGGGATGGTATGAGCAGTTCTTC. This chain links TRBV20-1 with TRBJ2-1; 7 nucleotides line up with TRBD2. The trim removed 1 base at V and 8 bases at J, leaving 8 bases unmatched. Germline V gene data show CDR1 as DFQATT and CDR2 as SNEGSKA (reference sequence). The CDR3 length is 14 residues.

The sample holds many counts of this clonotype. The chain carries TRBV6-5 and TRBJ2-4; D possibly matches TRBD1 or TRBD2 (5 bases each). CDR1 MNHEY and CDR2 SVGAGI come from the germline V gene. Deletions cut 2 bases from V and 6 bases from J, with 11 bases between. CDR3 length: 14 residues. The CDR3 here is CASSYGSGTNIQYF. CDR3 nucleotides: TGTGCCAGCAGTTACGGCTCTGGGACAAACATTCAGTACTTC.

This clonotype was seen many times. The genes are TRBV7-2 and TRBJ2-1; 7 bases are shared with TRBD2. Germline CDR1 and CDR2: SGHTA and FQGNSA. The CDR3 is made up of 14 amino acids. V trimming: 4 bases; J trimming: 6 bases; junction bases outside the gene matches: 6. The CDR3 is CASSSRLALNEQFF. The CDR3 nucleotides are TGTGCCAGCAGCTCTCGACTAGCCCTCAATGAGCAGTTCTTC.

Remarks on this clonotype: A read error is possible here, since a much larger clone lies one base away. This rearrangement joins TRBV10-3 to TRBJ2-5, with TRBD1 matching 11 bases. The end of the DNA fits TRBJ2-7 better, so the J call may be wrong. Germline values: CDR1 ENHRY, CDR2 SYGVKD. This CDR3 is 17 amino acids long. For the CDR3, the DNA is TGTGCCATCAGTGGGGGTTCGGGGACAGGGGGTACCTACGAGCAGTACTTC. This translates into CAISGGSGTGGTYEQYF.

In the case of this clonotype: This could be a read error, since a much larger clone is one nucleotide away. This chain connects TRBV19 to TRBJ2-7; 7 bases are shared with TRBD1. Germline CDR1 and CDR2: LNHDA and SQIVND (reference sequence). This CDR3 has 12 residues. Losses at the gene ends were 9 bases for V and 7 bases for J; bases not matched to a gene: 9. The CDR3 protein is CASTDRVGEQYF. In DNA, the CDR3 is TGTGCCAGCACAGACAGGGTCGGGGAGCAGTACTTC.

This clonotype was observed at least ten times. J is TRBJ2-5 and V is TRBV6-5; 7 nucleotides agree with TRBD2. V was clipped by 5 bases and J by 11 bases; unmatched bases: 14. This CDR3 has 14 amino acids. The germline CDR1 and CDR2 sequences are MNHEY and SVGAGI. Here the CDR3 DNA reads TGTGCCAGCAGTATCCAACTAGCGTCCAATGAGCAGTACTTC. It encodes CASSIQLASNEQYF.

The CDR3 DNA is TGTGCCAGCAGCTTAACAGGCAGGAGCAATCAGCCCCAGCATTTT. Its protein is CASSLTGRSNQPQHF. The rearrangement joins TRBV7-3 to TRBJ1-5, with D hard to call. The V end was cut by 0 bases, the J end by 1 base, with 7 bases between. The CDR3 covers 15 residues. Germline assignment: CDR1 SGHTA and CDR2 FQGTGA.

For this clonotype: A much larger clone differs by one base, so this may be a read error. The rearrangement joins TRBV7-9 to TRBJ2-4; D is possibly TRBD1 (6 bases). Germline lookup yields CDR1 SEHNR and CDR2 FQNEAQ (reference sequence). Trimming cost V 7 bases and J 8 bases, with 15 bases left between them. The length of the CDR3 is 13 residues. The CDR3 region has the DNA TGTGCCAGCAACTTCTCCAGGGGAGACATTCAGTACTTC. Amino acids: CASNFSRGDIQYF.

The rearrangement uses TRBV27 and TRBJ2-7, with TRBD2 matching 9 bases. Judging by the DNA end, TRBJ2-5 fits better; the J call may be wrong. This CDR3 spans 15 amino acids. Per germline, CDR1 MNHEY and CDR2 SMNVEV (reference sequence). The CDR3 protein is CASSLLAGVRETQYF. CDR3 sequence (DNA): TGTGCCAGCAGTTTATTAGCGGGGGTGAGGGAGACCCAGTACTTC.

The chain joins TRBV7-2 to TRBJ2-3; 8 bases are a match to TRBD2. Germline trimming cut 0 bases from V and 0 bases from J; bases unmatched to any gene: 14. This CDR3 comprises 20 residues. Germline CDR1 SGHTA, CDR2 FQGNSA. This chain's CDR3 is CASSLALILASGYSTDTQYF. For the CDR3, the DNA is TGTGCCAGCAGCTTAGCGCTAATATTGGCTAGCGGGTATAGCACAGATACGCAGTATTTT.

This clonotype occurred a few times. The chain joins TRBV6-6 to TRBJ1-5; perhaps TRBD1 as D (5 bases). The CDR3 consists of 14 residues. Germline V gene sequence: CDR1 MNHNY, CDR2 SVGAGI (reference sequence). V dropped 5 bases and J dropped 15 bases, with 23 bases sitting between them. In nucleotides, the CDR3 is TGTGCCAGCAGTCAACCGGACAAGGGGCCTAATAGGCATTTT. Protein product: CASSQPDKGPNRHF.